This TCR beta chain was recovered during a study of cytomegalovirus exposure and HLA in healthy donors (dated by TCRdb to about 2017). Background for the entire study: In an earlier analysis of approximately 640 of the donors, around 300 Gb of sequence data and approximately 100 million unique TCR beta sequences from about 190 million T cells were reported. An early release covering roughly 600 HLA-typed donors comprised approximately 290 gigabases of sequencing data and 85 million or so unique TCR sequences. Of the roughly 390 genotyped donors, 75% to 85% were placed in the genetic ancestry cluster associated with self-reported Caucasian donors. The aim of the study was to test whether cataloging public T cell receptors could identify signatures of past pathogen exposure. The T cell repertoires of some 670 subjects were profiled by immunosequencing and related to cytomegalovirus serostatus. Besides the first cohort of around 700 subjects, a separate validation cohort made up of roughly 120 different subjects was used. To predict cytomegalovirus infection status, the study combined high-throughput TCR immunosequencing, statistical association of individual TCRs with disease status, and machine learning. In a later analysis, previously published TCR beta repertoires from 600 to 850 donors were re-analyzed and high-resolution HLA genotyping was added so that TCR occurrence patterns could be studied. Rather than using new phenotypic data, the later analysis identified candidate immune exposures from TCR beta sequences and from how often those sequences occurred across donors. To decide whether each TCR beta V gene segment behaved as functional or pseudogenic, an earlier analysis of fewer than 750 of the donors relied on high-throughput TCR beta sequencing. Donor age, sex, ethnicity and CMV serostatus were collected together with the repertoire data. Genome-wide SNP genotypes for about 65% of the 666 donors were used in a later genetic analysis, which treated that subset as a discovery cohort. Every repertoire in the discovery cohort had been generated on one and the same sequencing platform. Both class I and class II loci were covered by HLA typing, at four-digit resolution. The number of typed donors differed by locus: about 629-630 for A, B, C, DRB1 and DQB1; approximately 520 for DQA1; fewer than 610 for DPA1; and roughly 490 for DPB1. Roughly 5 DR-DQ haplotypes were treated as single units for association and clustering because of strong linkage in the cohort. Across some 400 genotyped donors of the cohort, an average of about 250,000 unique TCR beta nucleotide sequences per donor were sequenced, and around 19% of those sequences were non-productive. What the authors observed across the whole study: The only immune exposure information available for the cohort was CMV serostatus. A later genetic analysis reported fewer N-insertions in productive TCRs among donors in an Asian-associated ancestry cluster than the roughly 670-donor mean. Correlated functional status among segregating V segments might reflect linkage disequilibrium, but an unknown experimental factor could not be ruled out. The presence/absence analyses assumed that sequencing depth was roughly uniform across donors, and that assumption may not be true. In a later analysis, HLA-associated TCR beta chains showed more clonal expansion and lower generation probabilities than non-associated chains that were equally common. Strong co-occurrence of HLA alleles, especially DR and DQ, made assigning TCR associations to individual alleles difficult. According to the authors, the approach could potentially be generalized to other disease states and immunological phenotypes. The classifier was reported to diagnose cytomegalovirus status with high specificity and sensitivity in both the original cohort and the validation cohort. An association between a missense DCLRE1C variant and V-gene and J-gene trimming of TCR beta chains was found in a later genetic analysis and replicated in an independent cohort. Because HLA typing was missing for some donors at each locus, association tests included only the typed subset. Most TCR sequences were seen in very few donors, while some public TCRs were found in many individuals. In vitro tests confirmed that a few of the cytomegalovirus-associated TCR beta chains recognize cytomegalovirus antigens. According to a later analysis, most CMV-associated TCR beta chains appeared to be HLA-restricted, and the HLA associations seemed to be driven largely by CMV exposure. In a later analysis, TCR association rates were found to vary across HLA loci, with the most associated TCRs seen for DRB1 alleles and the fewest for HLA-C alleles. A further reported finding was that TCR beta sequences accurately predicted the HLA-A and HLA-B alleles for most subjects in the first cohort. A later analysis associated 17,000 or so TCR beta sequences with specific HLA alleles at a false discovery rate of 0.05. A cluster of highly shared sequence variants was judged likely to be a technical artifact of the sequencing pipeline. The cohort was sequenced for TCR beta chains only, and without alpha or paired-chain data the features that could be detected were limited. Because counts were too low, some 17 rarely observed V segments, including chromosome 9 orphons, were left out of the earlier analysis of a few hundred of the donors. In the study, around 150 TCR beta chains were listed as associated with cytomegalovirus. Some IMGT-functional V segments, including TRBV6-2 and TRBV6-3, could not be told apart with the 87-base-pair reads, so those segments were excluded. In an earlier analysis of some 550 of the donors, most TCR beta V segments were observed in productive rearrangements about 87% or about 30% of the time, broadly matching IMGT annotations. Several of the top co-occurrence clusters appeared to be linked to parvovirus B19, influenza, CMV and Epstein-Barr virus, according to a later analysis.

Worth noting for this clone: Its antigen is currently not known. Base qualities were left out, and no much larger clone turns up one base away.

In total, approximately 700 healthy bone marrow donors made up the cohort. Cohort members were all nominally healthy when sampled, although unrecorded immune exposures were likely present. The donor was CMV seropositive and belonged to the group of around 300 seropositive cohort members. A peripheral blood sample was collected from each donor, and TCR beta sequencing was performed on peripheral blood mononuclear cells. The Qiagen DNeasy Blood Extraction Kit was used to extract genomic DNA from the blood cell samples. Library creation used the immunoSEQ multiplex PCR assay. A mixture of 60 forward primers for TCR Vbeta segments and 13 reverse primers for TCR Jbeta segments was used in the multiplex PCR. The CDR3 region of rearranged TCR beta genes was amplified from genomic DNA by a multiplex PCR assay. The Illumina HiSeq System was used to sequence the amplified TCR beta libraries as 87-base-pair reads. On the authors' methods: Across the 500 to 750 repertoires, a later analysis counted tens of millions of unique TCR beta chains, about 10 million of which were shared by at least two donors. Raw reads were error-corrected and collapsed into unique sequences by a nearest-neighbor algorithm in which closely related sequences were merged to remove PCR and sequencing errors. To assign V, D and J gene segments, CDR3 sequences were aligned to IMGT reference sequences. For a sequence to be retained, at least a six-nucleotide match to both a V gene segment and a J gene segment was required. Rearrangements were called productive when the CDR3 lacked stop codons and stayed in frame with V and J; all others were non-productive. CDR3 was defined according to IMGT convention as the region running from the second conserved V-encoded cysteine to the conserved J-encoded phenylalanine. In an earlier analysis of around 570 of the donors, sequences lacking an unambiguous match to a single V gene segment were excluded. In an earlier analysis of approximately 500 of the donors, a V segment was called functional when productive rearrangements were above 56.7%, and segregating when the standard deviation between donors exceeded 5%. A statistical classification framework was built for diagnosing cytomegalovirus status from the catalog of TCR beta chain sequences. V and J gene assignment, in a later analysis, came from comparing TCR nucleotide sequences with IMGT/GENE-DB human TR gene sequences. Using the TCRdist pipeline, a later analysis assigned CDR3 sequences along with most-parsimonious VDJ recombination scenarios. In a later analysis, each TCR beta chain was defined by its CDR3 amino acid sequence together with its V-gene family, and reads lacking a unique V-gene family were excluded. In a later analysis, 550 to 650 highly shared, low-generation-probability nucleotide sequences were removed to address suspected cross-contamination and a sequencing artifact. A later analysis calculated a clonal expansion index for each public chain from normalized within-repertoire ranks of inferred template counts. A later analysis computed generation probabilities with a VDJ recombination model fitted to out-of-frame rearrangements, and checked the results against IGoR. A later analysis scored TCR-TCR, TCR-HLA and TCR-CMV co-occurrence with hypergeometric tests, applying a repertoire-size bias correction to TCR pairs. False discovery rates were estimated in a later analysis by permuting HLA or CMV assignments 20 times. In a later analysis, co-occurring TCRs were grouped with DBSCAN, and TCRdist sequence similarity was added when clustering was performed within HLA-allele-positive subsets. Co-occurrence clustering excluded repertoires with fewer than 30,000 or more than 120,000 public chains, plus five with anomalous nucleotide sharing. Here the immuneACCESS table is served through TCRdb, limited to in-frame sequences with V and J called. Missing clones are a known gap in these copies; in checked studies unresolved V genes cover under half, and the rest lacks a known reason. The D gene and trimming were derived from the DNA, and the V and J assignments and clone size from that table. Counted in this sample were about 120,000 clones; 77% of them appeared once. Of the sample, under 7% falls within the top ten clones.

The CDR3, cysteine through phenylalanine, is 13 amino acids long. Only the CDR3 portion is preserved as DNA: 39 bases, with reading frame beginning at the first base. V and J lose 3 bases and 2 bases, and a span of 7 bases separates them. The germline V gene gives CDR1 as SGHTA and CDR2 as FQGNSA. The chain links TRBV7-2 with TRBJ2-5; the D gene cannot be resolved reliably. Sequenced input: PBMCs. The source of this sequence is a man aged 18 to 29 in good health and CMV-seropositive. The CDR3 protein: CASSFRTQETQYF. The base sequence is TGTGCCAGCAGCTTCCGCACTCAAGAGACCCAGTACTTC.